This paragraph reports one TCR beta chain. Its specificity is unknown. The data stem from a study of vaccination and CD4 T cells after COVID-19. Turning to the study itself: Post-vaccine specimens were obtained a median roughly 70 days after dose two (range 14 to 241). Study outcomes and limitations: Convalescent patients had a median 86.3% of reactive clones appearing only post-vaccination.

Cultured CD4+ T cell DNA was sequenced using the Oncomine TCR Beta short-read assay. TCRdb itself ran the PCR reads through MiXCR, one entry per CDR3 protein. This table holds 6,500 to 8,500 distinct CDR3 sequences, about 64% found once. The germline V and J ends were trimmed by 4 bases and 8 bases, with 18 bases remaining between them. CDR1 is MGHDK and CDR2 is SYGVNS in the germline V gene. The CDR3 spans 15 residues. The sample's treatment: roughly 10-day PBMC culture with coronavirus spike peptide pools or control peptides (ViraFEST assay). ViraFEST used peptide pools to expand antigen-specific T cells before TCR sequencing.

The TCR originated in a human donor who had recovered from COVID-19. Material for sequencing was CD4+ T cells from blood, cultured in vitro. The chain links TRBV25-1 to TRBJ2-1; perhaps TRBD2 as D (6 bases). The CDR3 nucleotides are TGTGCCAGCAGTGTAGCCGGGAGAGGTGTCGATGAGCAGTTCTTC. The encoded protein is CASSVAGRGVDEQFF.